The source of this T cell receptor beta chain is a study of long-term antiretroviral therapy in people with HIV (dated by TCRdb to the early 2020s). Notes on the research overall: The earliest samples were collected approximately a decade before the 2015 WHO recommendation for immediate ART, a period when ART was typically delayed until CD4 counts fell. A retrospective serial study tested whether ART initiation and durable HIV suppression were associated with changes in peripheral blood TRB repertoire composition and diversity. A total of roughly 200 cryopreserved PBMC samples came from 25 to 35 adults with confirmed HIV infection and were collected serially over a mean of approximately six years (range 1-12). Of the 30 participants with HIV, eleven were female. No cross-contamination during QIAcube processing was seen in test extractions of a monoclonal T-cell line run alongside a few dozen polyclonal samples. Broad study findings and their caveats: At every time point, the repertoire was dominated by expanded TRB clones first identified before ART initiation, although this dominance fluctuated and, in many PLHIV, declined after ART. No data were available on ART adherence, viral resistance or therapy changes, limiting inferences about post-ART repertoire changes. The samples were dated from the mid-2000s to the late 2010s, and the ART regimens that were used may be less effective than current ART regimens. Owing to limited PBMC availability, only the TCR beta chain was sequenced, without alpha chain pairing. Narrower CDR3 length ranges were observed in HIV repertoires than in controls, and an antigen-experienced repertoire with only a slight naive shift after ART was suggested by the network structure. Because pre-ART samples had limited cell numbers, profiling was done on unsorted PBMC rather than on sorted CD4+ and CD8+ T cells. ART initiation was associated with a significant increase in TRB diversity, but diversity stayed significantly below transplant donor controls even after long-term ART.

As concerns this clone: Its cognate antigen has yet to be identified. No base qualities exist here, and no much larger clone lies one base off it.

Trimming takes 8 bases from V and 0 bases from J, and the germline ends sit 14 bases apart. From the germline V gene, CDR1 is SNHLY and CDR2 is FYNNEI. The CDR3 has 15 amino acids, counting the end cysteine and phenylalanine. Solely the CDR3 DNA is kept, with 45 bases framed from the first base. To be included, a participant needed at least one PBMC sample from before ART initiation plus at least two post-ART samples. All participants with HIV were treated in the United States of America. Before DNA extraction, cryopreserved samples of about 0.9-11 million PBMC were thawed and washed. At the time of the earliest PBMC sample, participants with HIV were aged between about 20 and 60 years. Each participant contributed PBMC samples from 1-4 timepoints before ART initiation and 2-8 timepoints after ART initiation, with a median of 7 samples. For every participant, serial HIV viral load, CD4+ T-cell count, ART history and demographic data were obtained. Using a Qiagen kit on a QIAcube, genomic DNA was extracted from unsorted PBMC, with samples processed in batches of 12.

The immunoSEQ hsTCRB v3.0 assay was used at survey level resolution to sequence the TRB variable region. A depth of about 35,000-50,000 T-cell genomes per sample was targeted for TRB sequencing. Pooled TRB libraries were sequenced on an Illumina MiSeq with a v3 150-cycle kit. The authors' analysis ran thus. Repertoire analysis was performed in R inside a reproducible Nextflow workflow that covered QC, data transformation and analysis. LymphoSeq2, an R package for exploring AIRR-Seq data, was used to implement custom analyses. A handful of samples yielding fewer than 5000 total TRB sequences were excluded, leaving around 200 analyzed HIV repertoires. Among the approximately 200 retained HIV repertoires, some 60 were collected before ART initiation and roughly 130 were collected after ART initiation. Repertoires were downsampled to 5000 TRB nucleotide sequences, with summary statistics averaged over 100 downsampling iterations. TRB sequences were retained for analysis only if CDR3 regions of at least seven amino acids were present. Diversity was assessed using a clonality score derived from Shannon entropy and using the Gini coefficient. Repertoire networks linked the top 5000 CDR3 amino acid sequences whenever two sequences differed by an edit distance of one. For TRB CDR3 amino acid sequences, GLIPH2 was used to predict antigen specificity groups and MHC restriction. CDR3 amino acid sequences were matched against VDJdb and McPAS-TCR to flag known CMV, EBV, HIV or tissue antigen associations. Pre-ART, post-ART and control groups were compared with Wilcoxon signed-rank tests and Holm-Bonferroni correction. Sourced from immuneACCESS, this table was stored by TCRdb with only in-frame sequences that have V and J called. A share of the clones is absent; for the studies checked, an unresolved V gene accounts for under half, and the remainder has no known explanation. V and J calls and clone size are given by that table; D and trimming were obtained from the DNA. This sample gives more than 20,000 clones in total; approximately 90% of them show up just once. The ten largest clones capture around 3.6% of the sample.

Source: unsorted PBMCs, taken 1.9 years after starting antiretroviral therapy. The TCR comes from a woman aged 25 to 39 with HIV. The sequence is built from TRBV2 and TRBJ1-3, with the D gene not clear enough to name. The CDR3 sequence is CASSEEGLSGNTIYF. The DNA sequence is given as TGTGCCAGCTCCGAAGAGGGCCTCTCTGGAAACACCATATATTTT.